This T cell receptor (beta chain) was recorded in a study of T cells after yellow fever vaccination. As for this clonotype: Its antigen is still unknown.

Points from the study as a whole: Most clones from primary vaccination were detected again post-booster (roughly 96% CD4, approximately 90% CD8).

Germline V gene data show CDR1 as MNHEY and CDR2 as SVGAGI. Trimming took off 2 bases at V and 0 bases at J, with 18 bases between the two ends. The CDR3 runs 18 residues. 5'RACE template switching generated TCR cDNA, adding a universal primer site and UMIs. TCRdb re-called the 5' RACE reads with MiXCR, one entry per CDR3 protein. The repertoire holds approximately 260,000 distinct CDR3 sequences, with over 10% as singletons. The rearrangement uses TRBV6-5 and TRBJ2-3; possibly TRBD2 for D (6 bases). Sequenced here: CD4+ T cells sorted from PBMCs, sampled 45 days after the yellow fever booster vaccination. The receptor was derived from a man aged 30 to 45 who received the YFV17D yellow fever vaccine. CDR3 DNA sequence: TGTGCCAGCAGTTACGCAACCCGGAGCGGGCGCAGCACAGATACGCAGTATTTT. It yields the protein CASSYATRSGRSTDTQYF.